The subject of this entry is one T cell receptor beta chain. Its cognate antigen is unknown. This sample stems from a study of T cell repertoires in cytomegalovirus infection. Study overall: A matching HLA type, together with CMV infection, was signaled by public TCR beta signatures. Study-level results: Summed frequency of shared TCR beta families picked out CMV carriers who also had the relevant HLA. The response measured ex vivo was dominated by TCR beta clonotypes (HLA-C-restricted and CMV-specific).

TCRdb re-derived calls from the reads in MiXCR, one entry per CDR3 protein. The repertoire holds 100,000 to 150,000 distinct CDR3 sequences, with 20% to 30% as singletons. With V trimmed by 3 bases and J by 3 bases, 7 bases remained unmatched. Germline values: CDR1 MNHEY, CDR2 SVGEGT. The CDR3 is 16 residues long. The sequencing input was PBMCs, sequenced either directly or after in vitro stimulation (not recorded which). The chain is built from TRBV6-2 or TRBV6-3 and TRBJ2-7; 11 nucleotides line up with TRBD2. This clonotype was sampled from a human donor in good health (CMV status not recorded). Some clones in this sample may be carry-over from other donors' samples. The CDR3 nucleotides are TGTGCCAGCAGTTATCCCGGGACTAGCGGCAGCTACGAGCAGTACTTC. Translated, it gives CASSYPGTSGSYEQYF.